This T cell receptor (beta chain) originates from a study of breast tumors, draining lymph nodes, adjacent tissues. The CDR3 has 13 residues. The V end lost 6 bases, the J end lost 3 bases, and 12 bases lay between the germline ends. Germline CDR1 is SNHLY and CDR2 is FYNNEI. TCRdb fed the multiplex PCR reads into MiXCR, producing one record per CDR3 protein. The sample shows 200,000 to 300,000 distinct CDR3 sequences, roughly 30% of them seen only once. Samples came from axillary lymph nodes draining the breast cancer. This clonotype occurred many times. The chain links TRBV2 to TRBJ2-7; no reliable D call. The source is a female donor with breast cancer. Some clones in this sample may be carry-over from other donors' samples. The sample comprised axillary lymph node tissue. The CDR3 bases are TGTGCCAGCAGAGAGGACCCTAACTACGAGCAGTACTTC. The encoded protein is CASREDPNYEQYF.